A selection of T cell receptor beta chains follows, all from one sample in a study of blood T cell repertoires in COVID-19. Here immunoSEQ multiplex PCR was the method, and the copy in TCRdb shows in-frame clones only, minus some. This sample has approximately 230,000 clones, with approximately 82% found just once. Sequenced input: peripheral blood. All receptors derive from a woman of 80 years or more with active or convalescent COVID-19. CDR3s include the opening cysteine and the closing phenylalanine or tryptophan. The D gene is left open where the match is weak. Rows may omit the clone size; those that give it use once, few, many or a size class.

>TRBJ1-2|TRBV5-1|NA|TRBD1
TGCGCCAGCAGCCCCGGACAGGGCCTCTATGGCTACACCTTC
CASSPGQGLYGYTF
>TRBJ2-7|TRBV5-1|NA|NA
TGCGCCAGCAGCAACACCCCGGGCAGGGAAGACGAGCAGTACTTC
CASSNTPGREDEQYF
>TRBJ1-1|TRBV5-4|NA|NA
TGTGCCAGCAGCTTGTATAACACTGAAGCTTTCTTT
CASSLYNTEAFF
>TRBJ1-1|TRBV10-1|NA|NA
TGCGCCAGCAGTGAAGTGAGGGGGGGGACTGAAGCTTTCTTT
CASSEVRGGTEAFF
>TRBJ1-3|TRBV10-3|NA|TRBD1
TGTGCCATCAAACCGGGACAGGACGGAAACACCATATATTTT
CAIKPGQDGNTIYF
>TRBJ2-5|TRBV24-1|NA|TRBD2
TGTGCCACCAGTGTCGGGACTAGCGGGGGGGGTGAGACCCAGTACTTC
CATSVGTSGGGETQYF
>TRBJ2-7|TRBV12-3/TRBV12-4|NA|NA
TGTGCCAGCAGTTTTAGCGCCACCTACGAGCAGTACTTC
CASSFSATYEQYF
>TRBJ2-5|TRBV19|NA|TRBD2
TGTGCCAGTAGTATAAGGACTAGCGGGGGGCAAGAGACCCAGTACTTC
CASSIRTSGGQETQYF
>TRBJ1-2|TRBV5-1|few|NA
TGCGCCAGCAGCCTGGACACGAACTATGGCTACACCTTC
CASSLDTNYGYTF
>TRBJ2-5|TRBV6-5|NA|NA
TGTGCCAGCAGTTACTCTTTAGCAAGAGAGACCCAGTACTTC
CASSYSLARETQYF
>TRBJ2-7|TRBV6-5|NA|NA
TGTGCCAGCAGTTACAGCCCAGGGCCCTGGGAGCAGTACTTC
CASSYSPGPWEQYF